Following are 7 T cell receptor beta chains from one sample sequenced in a study of CD8+ T cells in alopecia areata. Sorting relied on CD4, CD8alpha, NKG2D, NKG2ACE and other markers applied to pooled cutaneous lymph node cells. RNA extraction and reverse transcription yielded cDNA as sequencing template. The table came from immunoSEQ multiplex PCR; TCRdb's copy has only in-frame clones and leaves some out. There are about 270,000 clones in the sample, none observed a single time. Input material: CD4+ T cells sorted from a lymph node. Receptors were obtained from a C3H/HeJ mouse with alopecia areata. The mice in this strain carry MHC haplotype H2-k.

This clone turned up a few times. The gene names given are mouse names. Read coverage stops 3 residues before the CDR3 terminus; the germline J gene supplies the remainder. The rearrangement uses TRBV1 and TRBJ1-6, with D perhaps matching TRBD1 (6 bases). TRBJ1-6 is identified as an open reading frame with a role that is uncertain. Per the germline V gene, CDR1 is NSQYPW and CDR2 is LRSPGD (reference sequence). The CDR3 is 14 residues long. V shed 2 bases and J shed 11 bases, with 13 bases lying between them. The part of the CDR3 DNA that was read is TGCACCTGCAGTGCAAGCGCGGGACAAACGCCC. Its translation is CTCSASAGQTP. From start to end, the CDR3 is CTCSASAGQTPLYF.

This clone came up a few times. Gene names denote mouse genes. The CDR3 end falls 4 residues outside the read, so it is completed with the germline J gene. The chain joins TRBV1 to TRBJ2-3; 12 bases match TRBD1. The CDR3 is 16 residues long. V dropped 4 bases and J dropped 0; count of bases not matched to a gene: 2. In germline, CDR1 is NSQYPW, CDR2 LRSPGD (reference sequence). CDR3 DNA (partial): TGCACCTGCAGTGGGGACAGGGGGCGGAGTGCAGAA. Protein sequence: CTCSGDRGRSAE. The whole CDR3 reads CTCSGDRGRSAETLYF.

This clone was counted at least ten times. Gene labels here are mouse ones. From the germline J gene comes the end of the CDR3, since the read stops 4 residues before it. V gene TRBV14 combines with J gene TRBJ2-2; 9 bases map to TRBD1. The ends lost 3 bases at V and 3 bases at J; junction bases unmatched: 6. The CDR3 contains 16 residues. CDR1 is SGHDT, CDR2 FRDEAV, per germline. The sequenced CDR3 bases are TGTGCCAGCAGTTCACAGGGGGCGCAGGACACCGGG. This gives the protein CASSSQGAQDTG. The whole CDR3 protein reads CASSSQGAQDTGQLYF.

Remarks on this clone: Mouse germline and gene names are used. The read stops 4 residues short of the end of the CDR3; the missing end is completed from the germline J gene. The sample holds other DNA sequences that translate to the same CDR3. The chain carries TRBV5 and TRBJ1-1; no definite D call. The V end was cut by 4 bases, the J end by 0 bases, with 9 bases between. CDR1 is LGHNA, CDR2 YNLKQL, per germline (reference sequence). The CDR3 runs 14 residues. The CDR3 here is CASSPDSANTEVFF. The CDR3 bases that were read are TGTGCCAGCAGCCCGGACTCTGCAAACACA.

This clone showed up just a few times. Gene names refer to mouse genes. Read coverage stops 4 residues before the CDR3 terminus; the germline J gene supplies the remainder. The V call is TRBV19, the J call TRBJ2-7; 7 bases agree with TRBD2. From germline, CDR1 is FNHDT and CDR2 SITEND (reference sequence). The CDR3 is 12 residues long. The CDR3 protein is CASSTLGDEQYF. CDR3 DNA (partial): TGTGCCAGCAGTACCCTGGGGGAT.

Comments on this clone: Gene and germline names: mouse. The read falls 4 residues short of the CDR3 end, and the missing part is taken from the germline J gene. The chain joins TRBV13-3 to TRBJ2-1; TRBD2 is a possible D gene (6 bases). The CDR3 extends over 15 amino acids. In germline, CDR1 is NNHDY, CDR2 SYVADS. V lost 5 bases, J lost 4 bases, and 16 bases lay in between. Partial CDR3 DNA: TGTGCCAGCAGGGCGGGGGGAATTGGGTATGCT. This encodes CASRAGGIGYA. The whole CDR3 region reads CASRAGGIGYAEQFF.

Comment on this clone: Mouse gene names and germline throughout. Read coverage stops 4 residues before the CDR3 terminus; the germline J gene supplies the remainder. The chain employs TRBV13-1 and TRBJ1-1; 7 nucleotides align to TRBD1. CDR1 is NSHNY, CDR2 SYGAGN, per germline. The CDR3 contains 15 residues. CDR3 bases read: TGTGCCAGCAGTGATGAGGGAGGGGGCGCGGCA. Encoded protein: CASSDEGGGAA. The entire CDR3 protein is CASSDEGGGAAEVFF.